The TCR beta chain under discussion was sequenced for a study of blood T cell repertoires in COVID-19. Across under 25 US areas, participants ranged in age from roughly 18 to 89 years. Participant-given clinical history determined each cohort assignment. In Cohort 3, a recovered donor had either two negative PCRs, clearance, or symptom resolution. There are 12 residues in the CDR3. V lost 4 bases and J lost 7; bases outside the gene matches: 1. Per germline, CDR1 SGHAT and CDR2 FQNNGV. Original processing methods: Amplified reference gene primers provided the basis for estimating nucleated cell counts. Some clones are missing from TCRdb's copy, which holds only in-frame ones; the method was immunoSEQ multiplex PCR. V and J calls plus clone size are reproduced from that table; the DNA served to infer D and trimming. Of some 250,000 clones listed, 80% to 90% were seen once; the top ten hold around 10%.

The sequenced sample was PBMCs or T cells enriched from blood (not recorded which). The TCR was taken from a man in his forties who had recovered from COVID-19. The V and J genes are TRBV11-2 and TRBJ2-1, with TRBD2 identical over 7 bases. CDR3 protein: CASSSGGNEQFF. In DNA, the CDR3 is TGTGCCAGCAGCTCCGGGGGGAATGAGCAGTTCTTC.